This TCR beta chain is from a study of shared clonotypes between healthy human individuals. About the study: A few men and a couple of women, aged 18 to 49, were donors.

Produced via immunoSEQ multiplex PCR; TCRdb's table is partial and in-frame only. Of nearly 2 million clones in the sample, just under 95% were seen once. This CDR3 is 15 amino acids long. Germline values: CDR1 SGHKS, CDR2 YYEKEE (reference sequence). Trimming removed 1 base from V and 3 bases from J, with 11 bases in between. CD45RO-negative, CCR7-selected cells formed the naive CD8 fraction, which excluded terminally differentiated effector memory CD45RA+ cells. The genes are TRBV5-5 and TRBJ1-5; D is undetermined. This TCR was sampled from a man aged 18 to 35 in good health. Sequenced material: naive CD8+ T cells sorted from blood. The CDR3 loop reads CASSLQRGLNQPQHF. The CDR3 DNA follows: TGTGCCAGCAGCTTGCAACGGGGTCTCAATCAGCCCCAGCATTTT.